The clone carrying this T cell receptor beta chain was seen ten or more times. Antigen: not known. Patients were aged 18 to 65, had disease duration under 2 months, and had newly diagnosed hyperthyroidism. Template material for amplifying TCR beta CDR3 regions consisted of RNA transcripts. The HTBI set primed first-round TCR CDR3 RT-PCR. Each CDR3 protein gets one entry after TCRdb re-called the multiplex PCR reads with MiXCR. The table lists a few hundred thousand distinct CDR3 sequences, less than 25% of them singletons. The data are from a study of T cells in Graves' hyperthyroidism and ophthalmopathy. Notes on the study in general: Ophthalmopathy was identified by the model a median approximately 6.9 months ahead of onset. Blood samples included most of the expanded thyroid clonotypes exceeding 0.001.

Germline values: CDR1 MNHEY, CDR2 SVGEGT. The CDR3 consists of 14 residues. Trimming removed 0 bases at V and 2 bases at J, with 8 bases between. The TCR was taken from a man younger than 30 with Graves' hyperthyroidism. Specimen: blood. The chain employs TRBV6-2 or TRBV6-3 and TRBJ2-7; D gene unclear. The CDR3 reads CASSYSDRTYEQYF. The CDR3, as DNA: TGTGCCAGCAGTTACTCGGATAGGACCTACGAGCAGTACTTC.